A selection of T cell receptor beta chains follows, all from one sample in a study of metastatic and nonmetastatic thyroid tumors. TCRdb used MiXCR to call clones anew from the PCR reads. The data show about 60,000 clones, with under 20% seen just once and over 9% held by the top ten. The source material was blood. These receptors all come from a male donor with papillary thyroid cancer or a benign thyroid nodule (not recorded which). Some clones in this sample may be carry-over from other donors' samples. CDR3s include the opening cysteine and the closing phenylalanine or tryptophan. Fields, in order: clone size, D gene, J gene, V gene, CDR3 DNA, CDR3 protein. D genes are given only for firm matches. Not every row has a clone size; where given, it reads once, few, many or a size class.

>many|NA|TRBJ1-3|TRBV5-1
TGCGCCAGCAGCTTGGCGGGGCGGGGAAACACCATATATTTT
CASSLAGRGNTIYF
>medium-sized|NA|TRBJ1-6|TRBV6-1
TGTGCCAGCAGGAGGACATCCAGCTCCTATAATTCACCCCTCCACTTT
CASRRTSSSYNSPLHF
>NA|NA|TRBJ1-3|TRBV5-1
TGCGCCAGCAGCTTGTCAATGTCCTCTGGAAACACCATATATTTT
CASSLSMSSGNTIYF
>many|TRBD2|TRBJ2-1|TRBV6-4
TGTGCCAGCAGTGACTCTAGCGGGGGGGCCAATGAGCAGTTCTTC
CASSDSSGGANEQFF
>many|NA|TRBJ1-3|TRBV7-6
TGTGCCAGCAGCGACAAAGGGAACTCTGGAAACACCATATATTTT
CASSDKGNSGNTIYF
>NA|NA|TRBJ2-7|TRBV6-1
TGTGCCAGCACTGGGGGGCCAGAGAACTACGAGCAGTACTTC
CASTGGPENYEQYF
>NA|NA|TRBJ1-2|TRBV9
TGTGCCAGCAGCGTAGCCGGGAATTCTAACTATGGCTACACATTC
CASSVAGNSNYGYTF
>many|TRBD2|TRBJ2-1|TRBV11-1
TGTGCCAGCAGCACGGGACTAGCCCTCTACAATGAGCAGTTCTTC
CASSTGLALYNEQFF
>many|NA|TRBJ1-2|TRBV7-9
TGTGCCAGCAGCACGACAGCTTTTACCTATGGCTACACCTTC
CASSTTAFTYGYTF
>many|NA|TRBJ1-5|TRBV27
TGTGCCAGCAAAACCCAGGGTAGCAATCAGCCCCAGCATTTT
CASKTQGSNQPQHF
>many|TRBD1|TRBJ2-2|TRBV20-1
TGCAGTGCGTACAGGGGGAACACCGGGGAGCTGTTTTTT
CSAYRGNTGELFF
>few|NA|TRBJ2-1|TRBV6-4
TGTGCCAGCAGTGACTCCAGCGGACCCTACAATGAGCAGTTCTTC
CASSDSSGPYNEQFF
>many|NA|TRBJ1-1|TRBV7-6
TGTGCCAGCAGCTTAAGCCTGAACACTGAAGCTTTCTTT
CASSLSLNTEAFF
>many|NA|TRBJ1-6|TRBV7-6
TGTGCCAGCAGCTTAGATAACAGTTCACCCCTCCACTTT
CASSLDNSSPLHF
>few|NA|TRBJ1-2|TRBV20-1
TGCAGTGCTAGAGCCGACGCGGGGTGGGGTGGCTACACCTTC
CSARADAGWGGYTF
>many|NA|TRBJ1-5|TRBV20-1
TGCAGTGCTAGAAGTATAGGGGGATATCAGCCCCAGCATTTT
CSARSIGGYQPQHF
>NA|NA|TRBJ1-3|TRBV6-1
TGTGCCAGCACCCCGTCCCCGTCGGGAAACACCATATATTTT
CASTPSPSGNTIYF